There are a few counts of the clone carrying this TCR beta chain. Its cognate antigen is unknown. The source of the sample is a study of identical twins. Study-level points and caveats: Zero-insertion analyses were open to partial confounding by invariant MAIT and iNKT cells. Interpretation of the results relied on cross-sectional statistical analysis and not on following the same donors.

The CDR3 sequence is 16 residues long. Trimming removed 7 bases from V and 1 base from J; junction bases left unmatched: 7. The V gene's germline CDR1 is ENHRY and CDR2 SYGVKD. All donors comprised healthy Caucasians. Through template switching, a universal primer site was introduced, and the cDNA contained unique molecular identifiers. TCRdb fed the 5' RACE reads into MiXCR, producing one record per CDR3 protein. The sample includes approximately 230,000 distinct CDR3 sequences, over 11% of them seen just once. The sequenced sample consisted of memory (CD45RO+) T cells sorted from blood. V usage is TRBV10-3 and J usage is TRBJ2-2; TRBD1 agrees at 9 bases. The receptor comes from a woman in her late teens or twenties in good health. Here the CDR3 reads CAIKSSGQGNTGELFF. The CDR3 DNA reads TGTGCCATCAAATCGTCGGGACAGGGGAACACCGGGGAGCTGTTTTTT.